The 14 T cell receptor beta chains reported below all come from one sample, sequenced in a study of breast tumors, draining lymph nodes, adjacent tissues. TCRdb re-called the multiplex PCR reads through MiXCR, storing one row per CDR3 protein. The sample lists over 200,000 distinct CDR3 sequences; less than 40% were seen once. The lymph nodes were axillary draining lymph nodes from breast cancer patients. Sequencing was performed on axillary lymph node tissue. The receptors were sampled from a female donor with breast cancer. Some clones in this sample may be carry-over from other donors' samples.

This clonotype appeared once. No conserved phenylalanine or tryptophan is present at the end of the CDR3, so a read error is the likely explanation. It is unclear where the CDR3 begins or ends on the DNA, so no DNA is shown, and the CDR3 is as TCRdb lists it. The chain is built from TRBV5-1 and TRBJ1-3. The germline V gene encodes CDR1 SGHRS and CDR2 YFSETQ. The CDR3 numbers 11 amino acids, ends counted. CDR3 region: CASSLKASGYT.

This clonotype was seen many times. The rearrangement uses TRBV15 and TRBJ1-6; 9 bases are shared with TRBD1. The J segment lost 6 bases and the V segment lost 5 bases, leaving 2 bases of the junction unmatched. The CDR3 is 14 amino acids. Germline V gene sequence: CDR1 LNHNV, CDR2 YYDKDF (reference sequence). CDR3 loop: CATSATGGNSPLHF. CDR3 nucleotides: TGTGCCACCAGCGCGACAGGGGGTAATTCACCCCTCCACTTT. Using reference TRBV15 and TRBJ1-6 for the parts outside the CDR3, the full variable domain is DAMVIQNPRYQVTQFGKPVTLSCSQTLNHNVMYWYQQKSSQAPKLLFHYYDKDFNNEADTPDNFQSRRPNTSFCFLDIRSPGLGDTAMYLCATSATGGNSPLHFGNGTRLTVT.

Of note for this clonotype: An end of the junction differs from the germline gene, which may be a read error. The chain couples TRBV24-1 to TRBJ2-3, with D possibly being TRBD2 (6 bases). The CDR3 is 17 residues long. From germline, CDR1 is KGHDR and CDR2 SFDVKD. CDR3 nucleotides: TGTGCCAGCAGTTACTCGGGAGTAGGAGGGGGCACAGATACGCAGTATTTT. Protein product: CASSYSGVGGGTDTQYF.

This clonotype was counted ten times or more. V is TRBV7-3 and J is TRBJ2-3, with 14 bases matching TRBD2. The CDR3 loop spans 19 amino acids. Germline assignment: CDR1 SGHTA and CDR2 FQGTGA. The V and J ends lost 4 bases and 4 bases, in that order; junction bases with no gene match: 13. CDR3 bases: TGTGCCAGCAGCTCCAGACCTTTCTCGGGACTAGCGGGAGCAGATACGCAGTATTTT. Translating it yields CASSSRPFSGLAGADTQYF.

The rearrangement uses TRBV5-4 and TRBJ2-1; 10 positions agree with TRBD2. Trimming removed 4 bases from V and 3 bases from J; junction bases left unmatched: 7. CDR3 size: 16 residues. Germline values: CDR1 SGHNT, CDR2 YYREEE (reference sequence). CDR3 in amino acids: CASSRGLAENYNEQFF. The CDR3 coding sequence is TGTGCCAGCAGCCGCGGACTAGCGGAAAACTACAATGAGCAGTTCTTC.

This clonotype was seen a handful of times. A much larger clonotype is one base distant, so this may be a read error. V and J are TRBV7-9 and TRBJ2-1, with TRBD1 as a possible D gene (5 bases). From germline, CDR1 is SEHNR and CDR2 FQNEAQ (reference sequence). This CDR3 region has 14 residues. The CDR3 DNA follows: TGTACCAGCAGCTTAGATACCAGGGCGTATGAGCAGTTCTTC. Translated: CTSSLDTRAYEQFF.

This clonotype was picked up many times. The chain couples TRBV5-1 to TRBJ1-5; TRBD1 agrees at 7 bases. The CDR3 length is 15 residues. Per the germline V gene, CDR1 is SGHRS and CDR2 is YFSETQ. The V and J ends lost 4 bases and 3 bases, in that order; junction bases with no gene match: 7. The CDR3 protein is CASSPQGLHNQPQHF. As DNA, the CDR3 is TGCGCCAGCAGCCCACAGGGGTTGCACAATCAGCCCCAGCATTTT.

At least ten counts were recorded for this clonotype. The chain has TRBV7-9 and TRBJ1-2; 12 bases are shared with TRBD1. The germline gives CDR1 SEHNR, CDR2 FQNEAQ (reference sequence). The J segment lost 8 bases and the V segment lost 4 bases, leaving 11 bases of the junction unmatched. This CDR3 has 16 amino acids. CDR3 protein: CASSSPGQGALRGYTF. CDR3 coding DNA: TGTGCCAGCAGCTCCCCGGGACAGGGGGCCCTCCGGGGCTACACCTTC.

The chain is built from TRBV12-3 or TRBV12-4 and TRBJ2-1; D assignment may be TRBD1 or TRBD2 (5 bases each). The CDR3 is made up of 16 amino acids. V lost 3 bases and J lost 6, with 18 bases in between. In nucleotides, the CDR3 is TGTGCCAGCAGTTTCGCCTCTAAGGGACGAGTCAATGAGCAGTTCTTC. This translates into CASSFASKGRVNEQFF.

This sequence joins TRBV5-6 and TRBJ2-5; D ambiguous. The V gene's germline CDR1 is SGHDT and CDR2 YYEEEE. Trimming cost V 6 bases and J 5 bases, with 17 bases left between them. The CDR3 consists of 14 residues. The CDR3 DNA reads as TGTGCCAGCACCACTTCGAGGACGGCGGAGACCCAGTACTTC. Protein: CASTTSRTAETQYF.

This clonotype has a count of ten or more. The gene calls are TRBV20-1 and TRBJ2-3; D is unresolved. The CDR3 runs to 14 residues. Germline-derived CDR1 and CDR2 are DFQATT and SNEGSKA (reference sequence). Trimming removed 2 bases at V and 0 bases at J, with 9 bases between. The CDR3 DNA is TGCAGTGCTAGAAGTCCTTCCAGCACAGATACGCAGTATTTT. Protein sequence: CSARSPSSTDTQYF.

This clonotype was observed many times. The rearrangement joins TRBV6-5 to TRBJ2-7; D might be TRBD1 or TRBD2, each matching 5 bases. Germline V gene data show CDR1 as MNHEY and CDR2 as SVGAGI. There are 15 residues in the CDR3. V lost 6 bases and J lost 3, with 18 bases in between. As DNA, the CDR3 is TGTGCCAGCAGAGCCCCGAGGGCAGGGAACTACGAGCAGTACTTC. This gives the protein CASRAPRAGNYEQYF.

The rearrangement joins TRBV7-9 to TRBJ2-3; 9 bases agree with TRBD1. Trimming removed 5 bases from V and 8 bases from J; junction bases left unmatched: 14. The CDR3 loop spans 16 amino acids. Germline V gives CDR1 SEHNR, CDR2 FQNEAQ (reference sequence). The CDR3 sequence is CASSVRQGGGLGTQYF. CDR3 in DNA: TGTGCCAGCAGCGTAAGACAGGGGGGTGGATTAGGTACGCAGTATTTT.

This clonotype has at least ten counts. V is TRBV9 and J is TRBJ2-6, with D possibly being TRBD1 or TRBD2 (7 bases each). Germline-derived CDR1 and CDR2 are SGDLS and YYNGEE. The CDR3 runs 16 residues. Deletions cut 5 bases from V and 4 bases from J, with 16 bases between. CDR3 nucleotide sequence: TGTGCCAGCAGGGGGGAGGGGGCGAGCGGGGCCAACGTCCTGACTTTC. Translation: CASRGEGASGANVLTF.